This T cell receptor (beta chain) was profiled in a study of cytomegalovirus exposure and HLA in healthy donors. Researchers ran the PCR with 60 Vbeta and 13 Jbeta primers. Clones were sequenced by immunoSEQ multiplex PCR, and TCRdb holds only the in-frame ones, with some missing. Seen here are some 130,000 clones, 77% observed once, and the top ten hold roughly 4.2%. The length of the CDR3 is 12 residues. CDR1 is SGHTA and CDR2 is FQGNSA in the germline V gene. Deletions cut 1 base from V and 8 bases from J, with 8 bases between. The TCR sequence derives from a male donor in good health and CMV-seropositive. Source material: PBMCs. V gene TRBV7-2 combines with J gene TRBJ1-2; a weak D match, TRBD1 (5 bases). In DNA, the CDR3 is TGTGCCAGCAGCTTAGGGGGCCCGGGCTACACCTTC. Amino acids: CASSLGGPGYTF.